This T cell receptor (beta chain) comes out of a study of Tregs in tolerant kidney transplant recipients. Trimming took 6 bases from V and 7 from J; bases not matched to a gene: 10. The CDR3 spans 15 residues. Germline CDR1 is LNHDA and CDR2 is SQIVND (reference sequence). CD4+CD25+CD127- Tregs, CD4+CD25- non-Tregs, CD4 and CD8 cells were sorted. TCRdb's table, derived via immunoSEQ multiplex PCR, lists solely in-frame clones and lacks some. The sample lists some 66,000 clones, more than 90% occurring once. The source was CD8+ T cells from blood, collected before the transplant. This sequence joins TRBV19 and TRBJ2-1, with 9 positions matching TRBD1. This clonotype was obtained from a human donor who received a combined kidney and bone marrow transplant. The CDR3 sequence is CASRTTGTGWNEQFF. The CDR3 DNA reads as TGTGCCAGTAGGACAACCGGGACAGGGTGGAATGAGCAGTTCTTC.